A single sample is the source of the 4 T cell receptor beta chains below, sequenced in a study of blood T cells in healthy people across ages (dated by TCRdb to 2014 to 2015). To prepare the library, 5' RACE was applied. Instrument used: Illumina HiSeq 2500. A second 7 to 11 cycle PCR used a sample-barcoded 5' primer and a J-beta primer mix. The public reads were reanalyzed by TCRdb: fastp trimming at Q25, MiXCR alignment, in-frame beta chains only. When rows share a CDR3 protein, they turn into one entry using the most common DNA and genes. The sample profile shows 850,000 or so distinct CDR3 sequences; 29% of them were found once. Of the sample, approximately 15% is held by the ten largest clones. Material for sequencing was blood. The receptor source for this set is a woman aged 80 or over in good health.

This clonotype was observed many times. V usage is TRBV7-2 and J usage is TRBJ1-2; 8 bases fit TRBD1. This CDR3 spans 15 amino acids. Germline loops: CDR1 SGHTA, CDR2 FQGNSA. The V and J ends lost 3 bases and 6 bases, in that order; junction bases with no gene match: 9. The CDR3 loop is CASSFTGTGRDGYTF. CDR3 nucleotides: TGTGCCAGCAGCTTTACCGGGACAGGTCGTGATGGCTACACCTTC.

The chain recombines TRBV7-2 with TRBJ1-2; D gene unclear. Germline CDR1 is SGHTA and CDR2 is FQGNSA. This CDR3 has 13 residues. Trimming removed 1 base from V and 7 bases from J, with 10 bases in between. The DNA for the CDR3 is TGTGCCAGCAGCTTAGACAAGGTTTCTGGCTACACCTTC. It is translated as CASSLDKVSGYTF.

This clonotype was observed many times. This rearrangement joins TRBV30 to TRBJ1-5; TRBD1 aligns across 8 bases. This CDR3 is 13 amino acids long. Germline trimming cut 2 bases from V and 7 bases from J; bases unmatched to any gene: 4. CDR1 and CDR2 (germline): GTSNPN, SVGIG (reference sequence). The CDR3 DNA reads TGTGCCTGGAGTCAGGGGGCTGGGCAGCCCCAGCATTTT. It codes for CAWSQGAGQPQHF. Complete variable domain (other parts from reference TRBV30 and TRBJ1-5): SQTIHQWPATLVQPVGSPLSLECTVEGTSNPNLYWYRQAAGRGLQLLFYSVGIGQISSEVPQNLSASRPQDRQFILSSKKLLLSDSGFYLCAWSQGAGQPQHFGDGTRLSIL.

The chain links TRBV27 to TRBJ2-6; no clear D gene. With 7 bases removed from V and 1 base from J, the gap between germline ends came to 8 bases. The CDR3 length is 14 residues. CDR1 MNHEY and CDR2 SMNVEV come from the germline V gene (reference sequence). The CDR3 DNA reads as TGTGCCAGCATGAGGAATTCTGGGGCCAACGTCCTGACTTTC. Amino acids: CASMRNSGANVLTF. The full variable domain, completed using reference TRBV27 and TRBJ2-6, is EAQVTQNPRYLITVTGKKLTVTCSQNMNHEYMSWYRQDPGLGLRQIYYSMNVEVTDKGDVPEGYKVSRKEKRNFPLILESPSPNQTSLYFCASMRNSGANVLTFGAGSRLTVL.